Below, 28 T cell receptor beta chains from the same sample are listed, as sequenced in a study of blood T cell repertoires in COVID-19. The method was immunoSEQ multiplex PCR; TCRdb's version includes in-frame clones alone and lacks a portion of them. The sample yields 210,000 or so clones, 87% seen once. Sequences were obtained from PBMCs or T cells enriched from blood (not recorded which). The receptors stem from a young man who had recovered from COVID-19.

The chain couples TRBV19 to TRBJ2-5, with a tentative D call TRBD1 (6 bases). The CDR3 sequence is 15 residues long. V was shortened by 5 bases and J by 5 bases, with 18 bases between the two germline ends. CDR1 and CDR2 (germline): LNHDA, SQIVND (reference sequence). The CDR3 bases are TGTGCCAGTAGTTCTGGGGGCGTGGGTTGGGAGACCCAGTACTTC. It is translated as CASSSGGVGWETQYF.

The rearrangement links TRBV7-2 to TRBJ2-5, with 10 positions matching TRBD1. The CDR3 runs to 13 residues. The ends lost 5 bases at V and 7 bases at J; junction bases unmatched: 4. Germline V lookup: CDR1 SGHTA, CDR2 FQGNSA. In nucleotides, the CDR3 is TGTGCCAGCAGCCTCCGGGACAGGGGGACCCAGTACTTC. Translating it yields CASSLRDRGTQYF.

Concerning this clone itself: The junction shows a germline mismatch at one end, possibly a read error. This rearrangement joins TRBV11-2 to TRBJ1-1, with 7 nucleotides matching TRBD1. The V gene's germline CDR1 is SGHAT and CDR2 FQNNGV. This CDR3 is built from 15 residues. The CDR3 protein is CASSLDFGGGDRVIF. The CDR3 DNA reads as TGTGCCAGCAGCTTAGATTTTGGTGGGGGAGACAGGGTCATCTTT.

The V call is TRBV6-6, the J call TRBJ2-1, with 9 bases aligning to TRBD2. V lost 10 bases and J lost 4; bases outside the gene matches: 11. The CDR3 has 15 residues. Per the germline V gene, CDR1 is MNHNY and CDR2 is SVGAGI (reference sequence). CDR3 amino acids: CATNPRGGIYNEQFF. Here the CDR3 DNA reads TGTGCCACCAACCCGCGGGGGGGTATTTACAATGAGCAGTTCTTC.

The chain recombines TRBV4-1 with TRBJ2-5; 8 positions agree with TRBD2. The junction had 4 bases not matched to a gene; V was cut back by 5 bases and J by 5 bases. Germline V gene lookup returns CDR1 MGHRA and CDR2 YSYEKL. This CDR3 has 13 residues. CDR3 bases: TGCGCCAGCAGCAGACTAGCGATGGAGACCCAGTACTTC. This sequence encodes CASSRLAMETQYF.

The V call is TRBV7-9, the J call TRBJ2-7, with 7 bases aligning to TRBD1. The CDR3 extends over 12 amino acids. Germline CDR1 and CDR2: SEHNR and FQNEAQ (reference sequence). Trimming at V came to 3 bases and at J to 5 bases, leaving 1 base not matched to a gene. Here the CDR3 DNA reads TGTGCCAGCAGCTTGACAGGGAACGAGCAGTACTTC. Its protein product is CASSLTGNEQYF.

This chain connects TRBV15 to TRBJ2-3, with D uncertain. In germline, CDR1 is LNHNV, CDR2 YYDKDF (reference sequence). CDR3 length: 12 residues. V was shortened by 0 bases and J by 7 bases, with 5 bases between the two germline ends. The chain's CDR3 is CATSRDGNTQYF. Here the CDR3 DNA reads TGTGCCACCAGCAGAGATGGCAATACGCAGTATTTT.

The J gene is TRBJ1-2, the V gene TRBV6-1; maybe TRBD1 (6 bases). In germline, CDR1 is MNHNS, CDR2 SASEGT. Trimming shortened V by 2 bases and J by 6 bases, and 13 bases separated the two germline ends. This CDR3 spans 14 amino acids. The DNA for the CDR3 is TGTGCCAGCAGTGAACCCCACAGGGCGGATGGCTACACCTTC. It is translated as CASSEPHRADGYTF.

This chain's CDR3 is CASSQRAETWSGAGATQYF. In DNA form, the CDR3 reads TGCGCCAGCAGCCAACGCGCAGAAACATGGTCGGGAGCGGGGGCTACGCAGTATTTT. The V and J genes are TRBV4-3 and TRBJ2-3; 8 bases are a match to TRBD2. V shed 2 bases and J 8 bases; nucleotides not matched to a gene: 21. Looked up from germline, CDR1 is LGHNA and CDR2 is YSLEER. This CDR3 comprises 19 residues.

The rearrangement links TRBV5-6 to TRBJ1-2; D unclear. CDR1 is SGHDT, CDR2 YYEEEE, per germline. The V gene lost 6 bases and the J gene lost 4 bases, with 10 bases spanning the gap. The CDR3 is 12 residues long. CDR3 amino acids: CASTRGGYGYTF. Here the CDR3 DNA reads TGTGCCAGCACCCGGGGAGGCTATGGCTACACCTTC.

The chain uses TRBV30 and TRBJ1-1; D possibly corresponds to TRBD1 (5 bases). Trimming stripped 4 bases from V and 6 bases from J, with 15 bases between. Germline V lookup: CDR1 GTSNPN, CDR2 SVGIG (reference sequence). The CDR3 totals 13 residues. The CDR3 protein is CAWNRIGGAEAFF. The DNA for the CDR3 is TGTGCCTGGAATCGCATCGGGGGGGCTGAAGCTTTCTTT.

The V call is TRBV2, the J call TRBJ2-2; unclear D gene. The V end was cut by 6 bases, the J end by 6 bases, with 17 bases between. Germline V gene sequence: CDR1 SNHLY, CDR2 FYNNEI. The CDR3 contains 15 residues. The CDR3 is CASRPSSVGSGELFF. In DNA form, the CDR3 reads TGTGCCAGCAGGCCCTCGAGCGTAGGATCCGGGGAGCTGTTTTTT.

The V call is TRBV6-1, the J call TRBJ2-5, with D unclear. Germline V gene lookup returns CDR1 MNHNS and CDR2 SASEGT. V was cut by 3 bases and J by 5 bases, with 10 bases left in between. This CDR3 contains 13 residues. The CDR3 region has the DNA TGTGCCAGCAGTGAGTCGACTGGGGAGACCCAGTACTTC. It translates to CASSESTGETQYF.

This clone was detected only a few times. The chain employs TRBV7-6 and TRBJ1-6; no definite D call. The V end lost 1 base, the J end lost 4 bases, and 11 bases lay between the germline ends. Per germline, CDR1 SGHVS and CDR2 FNYEAQ. CDR3 length equals 16 residues. CDR3 region: CASSLDGYPYNSPLHF. The CDR3 DNA is TGTGCCAGCAGCTTAGACGGGTACCCATATAATTCACCCCTCCACTTT.

The chain couples TRBV7-9 to TRBJ2-6; 10 nucleotides line up with TRBD1. The CDR3 runs to 19 residues. The J segment lost 2 bases and the V segment lost 4 bases, leaving 11 bases of the junction unmatched. CDR1 and CDR2 (germline): SEHNR, FQNEAQ (reference sequence). The CDR3 nucleotides are TGTGCCAGCAGCTCCGGGACAGGGGCGCTACTACCTGGGGCCAACGTCCTGACTTTC. This codes for CASSSGTGALLPGANVLTF.

Here the CDR3 reads CASSQDGQGGQPQHF. The CDR3 DNA reads TGCGCCAGCAGCCAAGACGGGCAGGGTGGTCAGCCCCAGCATTTT. The chain links TRBV4-3 to TRBJ1-5; D might be TRBD1 (5 bases). The length of the CDR3 is 15 residues. The germline V gene has CDR1 LGHNA and CDR2 YSLEER. Trimming cost V 0 bases and J 6 bases, with 12 bases left between them.

This chain uses TRBV6-5 with TRBJ1-4; D is uncertain. This CDR3 comprises 15 residues. The germline CDR1 and CDR2 sequences are MNHEY and SVGAGI. V lost 0 bases to trimming and J lost 3 bases, with 8 bases between them. DNA for the CDR3: TGTGCCAGCAGTTACTCCGGGAGCCCTAATGAAAAACTGTTTTTT. The encoded protein is CASSYSGSPNEKLFF.

The J gene is TRBJ1-4, the V gene TRBV5-6; 8 bases are a match to TRBD1. V lost 3 bases to trimming and J lost 5 bases; unmatched junction nucleotides: 3. Germline values: CDR1 SGHDT, CDR2 YYEEEE. CDR3 length equals 14 residues. CDR3 coding DNA: TGTGCCAGCAGCTCGACAGGGGAGAATGAAAAACTGTTTTTT. Encoded protein: CASSSTGENEKLFF.

The V and J genes are TRBV9 and TRBJ1-2; 7 nucleotides agree with TRBD1. V was pared by 2 bases and J by 4 bases, with 8 bases of the junction left unmatched. There are 15 residues in the CDR3. CDR1 SGDLS and CDR2 YYNGEE come from the germline V gene. DNA for the CDR3: TGTGCCAGCAGCGTCGGGACAGAAACACTCTATGGCTACACCTTC. Protein: CASSVGTETLYGYTF.

V gene TRBV7-2 combines with J gene TRBJ2-5; 11 positions agree with TRBD2. The CDR3 runs to 16 residues. The trim removed 3 bases at V and 5 bases at J, leaving 8 bases unmatched. From germline, CDR1 is SGHTA and CDR2 FQGNSA. Here the CDR3 reads CASSFNSGGAMETQYF. Written as DNA, the CDR3 is TGTGCCAGCAGCTTTAATAGCGGGGGGGCGATGGAGACCCAGTACTTC.

This clone has only one observation. The chain is built from TRBV6-2 or TRBV6-3 and TRBJ2-7, with a weak D call TRBD1 (6 bases). V was clipped by 1 base and J by 3 bases, with 7 bases between them. CDR3 length equals 13 residues. Germline CDR1 is MNHEY and CDR2 is SVGEGT. This chain's CDR3 is CASSYLQGYEQYF. The CDR3, as DNA: TGTGCCAGCAGTTACTTACAGGGCTACGAGCAGTACTTC.

This chain joins TRBV3-1 (or the pseudogene TRBV3-2) and TRBJ1-3; D is undetermined. Germline V gene lookup returns CDR1 LGHDT and CDR2 YNNKEL (reference sequence). V lost 1 base and J 7 bases, leaving 14 bases between the germline ends. The CDR3 spans 15 residues. The DNA for the CDR3 is TGTGCCAGCAGCCAAGTGGTGCTAGGCGGGAACACCATATATTTT. Translating gives CASSQVVLGGNTIYF.

This clone was detected only a few times. This rearrangement joins TRBV4-1 to TRBJ1-5; D possibly corresponds to TRBD1 (5 bases). Trimming pared 0 bases from V and 4 bases from J, leaving 13 bases between. The germline gives CDR1 MGHRA, CDR2 YSYEKL. The CDR3 runs 16 residues. CDR3 region: CASSQESSGWNQPQHF. The CDR3 coding sequence is TGCGCCAGCAGCCAAGAAAGTTCAGGGTGGAATCAGCCCCAGCATTTT.

This clone occurred many times. This rearrangement joins TRBV28 to TRBJ1-5, with D possibly TRBD1 on 5 matching bases. V was clipped by 3 bases and J by 1 base, with 13 bases between them. The length of the CDR3 is 16 residues. Germline CDR1 MDHEN, CDR2 SYDVKM. DNA of the CDR3: TGTGCCAGCAGTTTTTCGGGCAGGGTCAGCAATCAGCCCCAGCATTTT. This gives the protein CASSFSGRVSNQPQHF.

This chain joins TRBV6-5 and TRBJ2-5; D is perhaps TRBD1 (5 bases). Germline-derived CDR1 and CDR2 are MNHEY and SVGAGI. V gave up 9 bases and J gave up 5 bases, with 10 bases separating them. The CDR3 has 11 amino acids. The CDR3 nucleotides read TGTGCCAGTGACCAGGGCGAGACCCAGTACTTC. This sequence encodes CASDQGETQYF.

DNA for the CDR3: TGTGCCAGCAGTTTGCTAGCGGATCCTCTCGAGCAGTACTTC. This encodes CASSLLADPLEQYF. The rearrangement links TRBV6-2 or TRBV6-3 to TRBJ2-7, with 7 bases that match TRBD2. The junction had 9 bases not matched to a gene; V was cut back by 4 bases and J by 6 bases. The CDR3 length is 14 residues. The germline CDR1 and CDR2 sequences are MNHEY and SVGEGT.

V is TRBV7-2 and J is TRBJ2-3, with D maybe TRBD2 (6 bases). In germline, CDR1 is SGHTA, CDR2 FQGNSA. The V end was cut by 4 bases, the J end by 0 bases, with 11 bases between. The CDR3 has 15 amino acids. The CDR3 coding sequence is TGTGCCAGCAGCTGGAGGAGGGGTAGCACAGATACGCAGTATTTT. Translated: CASSWRRGSTDTQYF.

V is TRBV24-1 and J is TRBJ1-5; D remains unclear. Per the germline V gene, CDR1 is KGHDR and CDR2 is SFDVKD. CDR3 length equals 15 residues. V was clipped by 2 bases and J by 0 bases, with 7 bases between them. CDR3 sequence: CATSDSSYSNQPQHF. In DNA form, the CDR3 reads TGTGCCACCAGTGATTCATCCTATAGCAATCAGCCCCAGCATTTT.